These 10 T cell receptor beta chains originate from one sample sequenced in a study of cytomegalovirus exposure and HLA in healthy donors. The primer mix had 60 Vbeta and 13 Jbeta primers. Assay used: immunoSEQ multiplex PCR; TCRdb lists only in-frame clones, some missing. The table shows some 130,000 clones, with roughly four fifths occurring only once. Sequences were obtained from PBMCs. These TCRs come from a woman between 50 and 59 years old in good health and CMV-seronegative.

The chain joins TRBV6-5 to TRBJ2-7, with D possibly matching TRBD1 (5 bases). The CDR3 runs 15 residues. Looked up from germline, CDR1 is MNHEY and CDR2 is SVGAGI. V was pared by 2 bases and J by 3 bases, with 14 bases between. CDR3 sequence (DNA): TGTGCCAGCAGTTACGGGCGACAGAATGGCTACGAGCAGTACTTC. The encoded protein is CASSYGRQNGYEQYF.

This clone appeared a single time. This chain joins TRBV7-9 and TRBJ2-2; D remains ambiguous. V lost 8 bases and J 0 bases, leaving 7 bases between the germline ends. The CDR3 has 13 amino acids. CDR1 is SEHNR, CDR2 FQNEAQ, per germline (reference sequence). The DNA of the CDR3 is TGTGCCAGCGTAACGGCGAACACCGGGGAGCTGTTTTTT. Protein: CASVTANTGELFF.

Here the CDR3 reads CASSDPSGRQADTQYF. The CDR3, as DNA: TGTGCCAGCAGCGACCCTAGCGGGAGGCAAGCAGATACGCAGTATTTT. The chain carries TRBV7-6 and TRBJ2-3; 11 positions agree with TRBD2. Germline values: CDR1 SGHVS, CDR2 FNYEAQ. This CDR3 region has 16 residues. J lost 4 bases, V lost 5 bases, and 8 bases had no gene match.

The chain couples TRBV30 to TRBJ2-7, with D possibly matching TRBD1 (6 bases). The CDR3 is made up of 14 amino acids. V lost 4 bases, J lost 1 base, and 14 bases lay in between. Germline V gene data show CDR1 as GTSNPN and CDR2 as SVGIG (reference sequence). In DNA form, the CDR3 reads TGTGCCTGGAAGGGACAAGACACATCCTACGAGCAGTACTTC. This codes for CAWKGQDTSYEQYF. The full variable domain, rest sourced from reference TRBV30 and TRBJ2-7, is SQTIHQWPATLVQPVGSPLSLECTVEGTSNPNLYWYRQAAGRGLQLLFYSVGIGQISSEVPQNLSASRPQDRQFILSSKKLLLSDSGFYLCAWKGQDTSYEQYFGPGTRLTVT.

The chain combines TRBV6-5 with TRBJ1-1; D unclear. V shed 5 bases and J shed 5 bases, with 12 bases lying between them. Germline-derived CDR1 and CDR2 are MNHEY and SVGAGI. CDR3 length: 13 amino acids. The CDR3 region is CASSNPGWTEAFF. DNA of the CDR3: TGTGCCAGCAGTAACCCGGGATGGACTGAAGCTTTCTTT.

J is TRBJ1-5 and V is TRBV28; D remains ambiguous. Trimming left V 10 bases short and J 9 bases short, with 19 bases between. Germline V gives CDR1 MDHEN, CDR2 SYDVKM. The CDR3 contains 13 residues. The CDR3 DNA sequence: TGTGCCACCGCAATCCTCCGAGTCGGGCCCCAGCATTTT. Encoded protein: CATAILRVGPQHF.

This clone turned up a few times. The chain joins TRBV7-2 to TRBJ2-4, with a weak D call TRBD1 (6 bases). The ends were cut back, 4 bases at V and 8 bases at J, with 15 bases in the middle. This CDR3 has 14 amino acids. Germline-derived CDR1 and CDR2 are SGHTA and FQGNSA. This CDR3 reads CASSYQQGSDIQYF. The CDR3 DNA is TGTGCCAGCAGCTATCAACAGGGTTCCGACATTCAGTACTTC.

The CDR3 sequence is CASSVDEDTEAFF. The CDR3 coding sequence is TGTGCCAGCAGCGTAGACGAGGACACTGAAGCTTTCTTT. The gene calls are TRBV9 and TRBJ1-1, with D uncertain. Germline CDR1 and CDR2: SGDLS and YYNGEE. V was cut by 0 bases and J by 3 bases, with 6 bases left in between. The CDR3 spans 13 residues.

The rearrangement joins TRBV5-1 to TRBJ2-5; 11 positions match TRBD1. Germline V CDR1 and CDR2: SGHRS, YFSETQ. Losses at the gene ends were 6 bases for V and 5 bases for J; bases not matched to a gene: 9. The CDR3 runs to 15 residues. CDR3 amino acids: CASTVRTGGGETQYF. CDR3 nucleotide sequence: TGCGCCAGCACCGTCCGGACAGGGGGCGGCGAGACCCAGTACTTC.

The genes are TRBV15 and TRBJ2-7, with 9 bases that match TRBD2. V was clipped by 1 base and J by 3 bases; unmatched bases: 4. This CDR3 is 15 amino acids long. Looked up from germline, CDR1 is LNHNV and CDR2 is YYDKDF (reference sequence). This CDR3 is CATSRVGTSSYEQYF. The CDR3 DNA reads TGTGCCACCAGCAGAGTCGGGACTAGCAGCTACGAGCAGTACTTC.